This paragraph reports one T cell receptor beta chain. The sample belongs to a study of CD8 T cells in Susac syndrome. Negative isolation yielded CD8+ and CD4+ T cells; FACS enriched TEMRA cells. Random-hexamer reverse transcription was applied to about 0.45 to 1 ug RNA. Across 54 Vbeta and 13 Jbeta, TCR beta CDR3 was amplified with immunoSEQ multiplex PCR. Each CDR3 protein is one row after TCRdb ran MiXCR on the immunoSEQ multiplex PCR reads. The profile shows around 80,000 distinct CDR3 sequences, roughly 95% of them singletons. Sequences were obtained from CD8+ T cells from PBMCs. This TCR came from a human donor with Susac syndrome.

CDR3 in DNA: TGCAGTGTGTTTTCTAGCGGGGGGGAAGAGACCCAGTACTTC. It translates to CSVFSSGGEETQYF. V gene TRBV20-1 combines with J gene TRBJ2-5, with 12 bases matching TRBD2. Germline loops: CDR1 DFQATT, CDR2 SNEGSKA (reference sequence). With V trimmed by 7 bases and J by 3 bases, 6 bases remained unmatched. CDR3 size: 14 residues.